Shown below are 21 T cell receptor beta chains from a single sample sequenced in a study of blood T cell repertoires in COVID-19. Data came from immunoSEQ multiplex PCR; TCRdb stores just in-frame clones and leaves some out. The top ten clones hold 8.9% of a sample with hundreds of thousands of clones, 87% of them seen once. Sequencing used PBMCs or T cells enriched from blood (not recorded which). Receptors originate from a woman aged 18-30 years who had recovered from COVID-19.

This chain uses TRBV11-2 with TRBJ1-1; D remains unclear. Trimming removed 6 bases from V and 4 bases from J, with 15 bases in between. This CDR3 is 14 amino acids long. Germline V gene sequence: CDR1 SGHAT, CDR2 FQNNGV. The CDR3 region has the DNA TGTGCCAGCAGGCCCACGATGCGGAGCACTGAAGCTTTCTTT. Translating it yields CASRPTMRSTEAFF. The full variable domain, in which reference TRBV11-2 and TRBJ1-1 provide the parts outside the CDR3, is EAGVAQSPRYKIIEKRQSVAFWCNPISGHATLYWYQQILGQGPKLLIQFQNNGVVDDSQLPKDRFSAERLKGVDSTLKIQPAKLEDSAVYLCASRPTMRSTEAFFGQGTRLTVV.

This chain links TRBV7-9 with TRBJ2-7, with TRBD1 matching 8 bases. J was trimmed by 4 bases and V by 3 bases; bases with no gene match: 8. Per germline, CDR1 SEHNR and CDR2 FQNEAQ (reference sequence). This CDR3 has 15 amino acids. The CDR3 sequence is CASSFRDRGVYEQYF. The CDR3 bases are TGTGCCAGCAGCTTTCGCGACAGGGGTGTTTACGAGCAGTACTTC.

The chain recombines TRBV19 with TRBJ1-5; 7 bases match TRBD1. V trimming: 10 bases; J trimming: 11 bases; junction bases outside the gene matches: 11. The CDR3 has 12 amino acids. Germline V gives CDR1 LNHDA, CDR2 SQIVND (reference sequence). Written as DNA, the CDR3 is TGTGCCACGTCGACAGGGTTGTTGACCCAGCATTTT. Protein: CATSTGLLTQHF. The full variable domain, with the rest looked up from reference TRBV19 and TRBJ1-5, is DGGITQSPKYLFRKEGQNVTLSCEQNLNHDAMYWYRQDPGQGLRLIYYSQIVNDFQKGDIAEGYSVSREKKESFPLTVTSAQKNPTAFYLCATSTGLLTQHFGDGTRLSIL.

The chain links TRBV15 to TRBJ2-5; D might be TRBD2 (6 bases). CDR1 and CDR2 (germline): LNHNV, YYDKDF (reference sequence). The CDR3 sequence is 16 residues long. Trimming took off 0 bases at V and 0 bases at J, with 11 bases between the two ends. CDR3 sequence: CATSRDGAGYQETQYF. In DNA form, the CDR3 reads TGTGCCACCAGCAGAGATGGGGCGGGGTACCAAGAGACCCAGTACTTC.

The CDR3 nucleotides are TGCAGTGCTAGTGGCGGGGGCGGTTCACCCCTCCACTTT. Translating gives CSASGGGGSPLHF. The chain employs TRBV20-1 and TRBJ1-6, with D maybe TRBD1 (6 bases). Germline V gene sequence: CDR1 DFQATT, CDR2 SNEGSKA (reference sequence). This CDR3 spans 13 amino acids. V lost 3 bases and J lost 9, with 12 bases in between.

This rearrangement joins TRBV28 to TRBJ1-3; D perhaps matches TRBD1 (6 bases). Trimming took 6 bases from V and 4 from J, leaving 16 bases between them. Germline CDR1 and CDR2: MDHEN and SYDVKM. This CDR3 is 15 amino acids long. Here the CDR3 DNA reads TGTGCCAGCAGACCACAGGGAATCCGCGGAAACACCATATATTTT. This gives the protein CASRPQGIRGNTIYF.

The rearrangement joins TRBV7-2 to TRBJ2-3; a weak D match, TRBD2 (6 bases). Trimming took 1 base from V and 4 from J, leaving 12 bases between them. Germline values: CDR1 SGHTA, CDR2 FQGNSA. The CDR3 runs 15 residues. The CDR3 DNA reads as TGTGCCAGCAGCTTAGATGGCGGGATGGCAGATACGCAGTATTTT. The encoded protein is CASSLDGGMADTQYF.

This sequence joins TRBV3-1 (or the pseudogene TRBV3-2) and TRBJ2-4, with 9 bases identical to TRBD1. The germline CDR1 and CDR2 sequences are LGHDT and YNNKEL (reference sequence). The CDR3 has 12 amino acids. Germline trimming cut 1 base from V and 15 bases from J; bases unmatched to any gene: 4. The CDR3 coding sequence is TGTGCCAGCAGCCAAGTTGGGACAGGGCTGTACTTC. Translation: CASSQVGTGLYF.

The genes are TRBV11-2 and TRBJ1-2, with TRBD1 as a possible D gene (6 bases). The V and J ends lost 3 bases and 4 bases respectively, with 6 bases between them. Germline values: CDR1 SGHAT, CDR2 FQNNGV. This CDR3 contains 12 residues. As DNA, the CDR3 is TGTGCCAGCAGCTTGACAGGCTATGGCTACACCTTC. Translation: CASSLTGYGYTF.

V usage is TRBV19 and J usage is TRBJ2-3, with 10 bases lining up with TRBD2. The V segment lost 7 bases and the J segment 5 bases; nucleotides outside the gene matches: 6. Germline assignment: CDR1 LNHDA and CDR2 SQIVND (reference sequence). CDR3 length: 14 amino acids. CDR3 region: CASKRVAGGDTQYF. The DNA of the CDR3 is TGTGCCAGTAAACGGGTAGCGGGGGGAGATACGCAGTATTTT.

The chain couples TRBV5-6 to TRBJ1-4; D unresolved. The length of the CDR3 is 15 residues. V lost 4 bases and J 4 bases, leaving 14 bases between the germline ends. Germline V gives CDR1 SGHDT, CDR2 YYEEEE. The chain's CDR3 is CASSPTAAHNEKLFF. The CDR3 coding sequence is TGTGCCAGCAGCCCAACAGCCGCCCATAATGAAAAACTGTTTTTT.

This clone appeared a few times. CDR3 DNA sequence: TGTGCCAGCAGCAACCGGGACAGGGGAGATGAAAAACTGTTTTTT. As protein: CASSNRDRGDEKLFF. The chain combines TRBV7-9 with TRBJ1-4; 10 nucleotides match TRBD1. The trim removed 5 bases at V and 6 bases at J, leaving 6 bases unmatched. This CDR3 contains 15 residues. Per germline, CDR1 SEHNR and CDR2 FQNEAQ (reference sequence).

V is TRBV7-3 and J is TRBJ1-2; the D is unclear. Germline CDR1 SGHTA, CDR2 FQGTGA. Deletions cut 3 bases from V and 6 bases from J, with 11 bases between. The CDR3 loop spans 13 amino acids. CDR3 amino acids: CASSFRGGNGYTF. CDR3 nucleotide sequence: TGTGCCAGCAGCTTTCGAGGCGGCAATGGCTACACCTTC.

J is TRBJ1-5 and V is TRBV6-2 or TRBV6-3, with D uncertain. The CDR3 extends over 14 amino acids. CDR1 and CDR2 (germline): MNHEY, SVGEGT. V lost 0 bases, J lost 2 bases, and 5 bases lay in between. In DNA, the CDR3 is TGTGCCAGCAGTTACTCGGCAGGCAATCAGCCCCAGCATTTT. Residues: CASSYSAGNQPQHF.

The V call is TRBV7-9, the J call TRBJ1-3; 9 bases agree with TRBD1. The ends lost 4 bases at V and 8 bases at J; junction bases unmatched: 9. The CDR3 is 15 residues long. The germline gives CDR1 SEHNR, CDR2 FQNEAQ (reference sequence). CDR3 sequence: CASSSPRDRVHTIYF. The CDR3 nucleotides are TGTGCCAGCAGCTCTCCCCGGGACAGGGTGCACACCATATATTTT.

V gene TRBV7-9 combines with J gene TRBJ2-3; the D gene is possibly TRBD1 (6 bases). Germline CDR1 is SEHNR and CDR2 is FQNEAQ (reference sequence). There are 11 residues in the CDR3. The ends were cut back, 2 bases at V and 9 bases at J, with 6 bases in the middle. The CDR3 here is CASSLRGTQYF. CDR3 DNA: TGTGCCAGCAGCTTAAGGGGGACGCAGTATTTT.

CDR3 in DNA: TGCAGCGCCCAAGGGACAGGGGACCACTATGGCTACACCTTC. Translated: CSAQGTGDHYGYTF. V usage is TRBV29-1 and J usage is TRBJ1-2; TRBD1 agrees at 10 bases. The CDR3 sequence is 14 residues long. V gave up 7 bases and J gave up 3 bases; unmatched junction bases: 8. CDR1 SQVTM and CDR2 ANQGSEA come from the germline V gene.

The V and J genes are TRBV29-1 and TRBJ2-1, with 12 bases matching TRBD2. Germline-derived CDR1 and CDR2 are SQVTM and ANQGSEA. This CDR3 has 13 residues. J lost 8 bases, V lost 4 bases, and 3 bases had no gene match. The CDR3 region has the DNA TGCAGCGTTGGGACTAGCGGGGTTGATGAGCAGTTCTTC. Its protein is CSVGTSGVDEQFF.

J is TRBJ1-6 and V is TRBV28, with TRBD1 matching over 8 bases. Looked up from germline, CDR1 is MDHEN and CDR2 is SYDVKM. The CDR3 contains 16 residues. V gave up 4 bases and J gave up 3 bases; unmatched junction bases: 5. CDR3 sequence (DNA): TGTGCCAGCAGTTCAGGGACAGGCTTCTATAATTCACCCCTCCACTTT. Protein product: CASSSGTGFYNSPLHF.

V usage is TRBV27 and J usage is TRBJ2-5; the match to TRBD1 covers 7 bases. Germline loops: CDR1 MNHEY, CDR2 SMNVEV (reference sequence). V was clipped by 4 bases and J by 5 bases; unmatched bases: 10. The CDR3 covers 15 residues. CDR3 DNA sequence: TGTGCCAGCAGTTCGGGACAGTCCTCGGTCGAGACCCAGTACTTC. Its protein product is CASSSGQSSVETQYF.

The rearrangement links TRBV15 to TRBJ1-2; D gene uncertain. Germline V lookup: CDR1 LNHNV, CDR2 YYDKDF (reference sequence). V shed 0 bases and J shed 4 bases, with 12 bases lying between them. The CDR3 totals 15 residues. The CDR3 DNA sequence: TGTGCCACCAGCAGAGATCATCTTGCCAGCTATGGCTACACCTTC. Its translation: CATSRDHLASYGYTF.